Listed below are T cell receptor beta chains from one sample, sequenced in a study of blood T cell repertoires in COVID-19. Method: immunoSEQ multiplex PCR; TCRdb's copy keeps in-frame clones and lacks some. This table has about 130,000 clones, around 86% appearing once. The specimen was peripheral blood. The receptor set was obtained from a man aged 35 to 55 with active or convalescent COVID-19. CDR3s include the opening cysteine and the closing phenylalanine or tryptophan. The D gene is left open where the match is weak. Clone size is given for some rows only: seen once, a few or many times, or a class if the clone is expanded.

D gene,J gene,V gene,clone size,CDR3 protein,CDR3 DNA
NA,TRBJ1-3,TRBV3-1/TRBV3-2,NA,CASSQRGAGNTIYF,TGTGCCAGCAGCCAAAGGGGTGCTGGAAACACCATATATTTT
NA,TRBJ1-4,TRBV18,few,CASSPSGEGVKLFF,TGTGCCAGCTCACCTTCCGGAGAGGGTGTGAAACTGTTTTTT
TRBD2,TRBJ2-1,TRBV3-1/TRBV3-2,NA,CASSQMSGGSNEQFF,TGTGCCAGCAGCCAGATGAGCGGGGGAAGTAATGAGCAGTTCTTC
NA,TRBJ2-3,TRBV7-8,NA,CASSLARVSTDTQYF,TGTGCCAGCAGCTTAGCTCGGGTGAGCACAGATACGCAGTATTTT
TRBD2,TRBJ2-5,TRBV7-3,NA,CASSTRLAETQYF,TGTGCCAGCAGCACCCGACTAGCGGAGACCCAGTACTTC
TRBD1,TRBJ2-3,TRBV6-4,NA,CASSDSTGPDTQYF,TGTGCCAGCAGTGACTCGACAGGGCCAGATACGCAGTATTTT
TRBD1,TRBJ2-5,TRBV3-1/TRBV3-2,NA,CASGAGGAETQYF,TGTGCCAGCGGCGCAGGGGGCGCGGAGACCCAGTACTTC
NA,TRBJ2-7,TRBV7-2,NA,CASSLEWGIYEQYF,TGTGCCAGCAGCTTAGAATGGGGCATATACGAGCAGTACTTC
TRBD2,TRBJ2-1,TRBV4-2,NA,CASSQDSQLQLGTSGGAYNEQFF,TGTGCCAGCAGCCAAGATTCTCAATTACAACTCGGGACTAGCGGGGGGGCTTACAATGAGCAGTTCTTC
TRBD1,TRBJ1-2,TRBV30,NA,CAWSSTTGNYGYTF,TGTGCCTGGAGCTCGACGACAGGGAACTATGGCTACACCTTC
TRBD1,TRBJ2-5,TRBV2,NA,CASSRDSVDKETQYF,TGTGCCAGCAGTCGGGACAGCGTGGACAAAGAGACCCAGTACTTC
NA,TRBJ1-1,TRBV12-1,NA,CASRGTGPNTEAFF,TGTGCCAGCAGGGGGACAGGGCCGAACACTGAAGCTTTCTTT
TRBD2,TRBJ2-3,TRBV4-2,NA,CASSQVVGTSGDTQYF,TGTGCCAGCAGCCAAGTAGTCGGGACTAGCGGTGATACGCAGTATTTT
TRBD1,TRBJ1-2,TRBV5-5,NA,CASSLEGQGPYGYTF,TGTGCCAGCAGCTTGGAGGGACAGGGGCCCTATGGCTACACCTTC
NA,TRBJ2-6,TRBV7-3,once,CASSLTSSSGANVLTF,TGTGCCAGCAGCTTAACATCGAGTTCTGGGGCCAACGTCCTGACTTTC
TRBD1,TRBJ2-7,TRBV5-1,NA,CASSLPRTGLSYEQYF,TGCGCCAGCAGCTTGCCCCGGACAGGGCTCTCCTACGAGCAGTACTTC
NA,TRBJ1-6,TRBV7-3,NA,CASSLNPGRVSPLHF,TGTGCCAGCAGCTTAAATCCAGGGAGGGTTTCACCCCTCCACTTT
NA,TRBJ1-1,TRBV4-2,NA,CASSHKGSGLNTEAFF,TGTGCCAGCAGCCATAAGGGTTCGGGGTTGAACACTGAAGCTTTCTTT
NA,TRBJ2-3,TRBV9,NA,CASSSGWGETTDTQYF,TGTGCCAGCAGCTCGGGTTGGGGGGAGACCACAGATACGCAGTATTTT
TRBD1,TRBJ1-2,TRBV3-1/TRBV3-2,NA,CASSQYDRDYGYTF,TGTGCCAGCAGCCAATACGACAGGGACTATGGCTACACCTTC
TRBD1,TRBJ1-2,TRBV11-2,NA,CASSHRGFDYGYTF,TGTGCCAGCAGCCACAGGGGGTTTGACTATGGCTACACCTTC
NA,TRBJ1-1,TRBV14,once,CASSQTTPGLNTEAFF,TGTGCCAGCAGCCAGACGACTCCGGGGTTGAACACTGAAGCTTTCTTT
TRBD2,TRBJ2-2,TRBV3-1/TRBV3-2,NA,CASSQGLAGEFTGELFF,TGTGCCAGCAGCCAAGGACTAGCGGGGGAGTTCACCGGGGAGCTGTTTTTT
TRBD2,TRBJ2-1,TRBV6-1,NA,CASSEWGGGSSYNEQFF,TGTGCCAGCAGTGAATGGGGCGGGGGGAGCTCCTACAATGAGCAGTTCTTC
TRBD1,TRBJ2-1,TRBV27,once,CASRRQGNMGEQFF,TGTGCCAGCCGCAGACAGGGGAATATGGGTGAGCAGTTCTTC
NA,TRBJ2-7,TRBV6-4,NA,CASSGSGLYSYEQYF,TGTGCCAGCAGTGGATCGGGACTCTACTCCTACGAGCAGTACTTC
TRBD1,TRBJ1-5,TRBV7-2,NA,CASSLGTGAVQPQHF,TGTGCCAGCAGCCTGGGGACAGGGGCAGTCCAGCCCCAGCATTTT
TRBD1,TRBJ1-2,TRBV12-3/TRBV12-4,NA,CASRSSGQRGYTF,TGTGCCAGCAGGTCCTCGGGACAGAGAGGCTACACCTTC
NA,TRBJ2-3,TRBV5-1,NA,CASSFTGSTADTQYF,TGCGCCAGCAGCTTCACAGGGTCGACCGCAGATACGCAGTATTTT
NA,TRBJ1-1,TRBV6-5,NA,CASSKSLSFNTEAFF,TGTGCCAGCAGTAAATCCTTGTCCTTCAACACTGAAGCTTTCTTT
NA,TRBJ2-7,TRBV5-6,NA,CASSLTGYGSYEQYF,TGTGCCAGCAGCTTGACAGGGTATGGCTCCTACGAGCAGTACTTC
TRBD1,TRBJ1-4,TRBV7-9,NA,CASSPTGIREKLFF,TGTGCCAGCAGCCCGACAGGGATCAGGGAAAAACTGTTTTTT
NA,TRBJ2-3,TRBV12-3/TRBV12-4,NA,CASRIADTQYF,TGTGCCAGCAGAATAGCAGATACGCAGTATTTT
NA,TRBJ2-3,TRBV21-1,NA,CASISRGNSGDRVADTQYF,TGTGCCAGCATTAGTCGAGGGAATTCCGGGGACAGGGTCGCAGATACGCAGTATTTT
NA,TRBJ2-1,TRBV7-6,once,CASSLRGPQFF,TGTGCCAGCAGCTTACGAGGGCCCCAGTTCTTC
TRBD2,TRBJ2-3,TRBV5-1,few,CASSISPGGATDTQYF,TGCGCCAGCAGCATCTCACCCGGGGGGGCCACAGATACGCAGTATTTT
NA,TRBJ2-7,TRBV27,once,CASSSIDRSSYEQYF,TGTGCCAGCAGTTCCATAGATCGGAGCTCCTACGAGCAGTACTTC
NA,TRBJ1-1,TRBV29-1,NA,CSVVMTEAFF,TGCAGCGTTGTCATGACTGAAGCTTTCTTT
NA,TRBJ2-7,TRBV27,once,CARFRGAYEQYF,TGTGCCAGATTCAGGGGCGCCTACGAGCAGTACTTC
NA,TRBJ2-1,TRBV10-3,NA,CAISEGGASYNEQFF,TGTGCCATCTCGGAAGGCGGAGCCTCCTACAATGAGCAGTTCTTC
TRBD1,TRBJ2-5,TRBV9,NA,CASSVALDRGQETQYF,TGTGCCAGCAGCGTAGCTTTGGACAGGGGACAAGAGACCCAGTACTTC
TRBD1,TRBJ2-1,TRBV7-6,NA,CASSDRAGGYDNEQFF,TGTGCCAGCAGCGATAGGGCAGGGGGTTATGACAATGAGCAGTTCTTC
TRBD2,TRBJ2-5,TRBV5-1,NA,CASSLVLAGGHETQYF,TGCGCCAGCAGCTTAGTACTAGCGGGGGGGCATGAGACCCAGTACTTC
NA,TRBJ1-1,TRBV6-5,NA,CASSYAQTEAFF,TGTGCCAGCAGTTACGCCCAGACTGAAGCTTTCTTT
NA,TRBJ2-3,TRBV14,NA,CAIPKEGADTQYF,TGTGCCATCCCGAAGGAAGGGGCAGATACGCAGTATTTT
NA,TRBJ1-2,TRBV7-2,NA,CASSLMGNREGGYTF,TGTGCCAGCAGCTTAATGGGGAACAGGGAGGGTGGCTACACCTTC
NA,TRBJ2-7,TRBV19,NA,CASSARERGYEQYF,TGTGCCAGTAGTGCCCGGGAGCGTGGTTACGAGCAGTACTTC
NA,TRBJ1-4,TRBV28,once,CASSSTGGTNEKLFF,TGTGCCAGCAGTTCCACGGGGGGTACTAATGAAAAACTGTTTTTT
NA,TRBJ1-1,TRBV19,once,CASSTLRTTNTEAFF,TGTGCCAGTAGTACTTTACGGACAACGAACACTGAAGCTTTCTTT
NA,TRBJ2-4,TRBV5-1,NA,CASSLGAAKNIQYF,TGCGCCAGCAGCTTGGGGGCCGCCAAAAACATTCAGTACTTC
NA,TRBJ2-1,TRBV6-5,NA,CASNRLDNEQFF,TGTGCCAGCAACCGACTAGACAATGAGCAGTTCTTC
NA,TRBJ2-2,TRBV24-1,once,CATSDSGLRAGELFF,TGTGCCACCAGTGATTCGGGACTGCGGGCCGGGGAGCTGTTTTTT
NA,TRBJ1-5,TRBV4-2,NA,CTSSQDNRVSNQPQHF,TGTACCAGCAGCCAAGATAACAGGGTGAGCAATCAGCCCCAGCATTTT
TRBD1,TRBJ2-2,TRBV15,NA,CATSRSGQGGTGELFF,TGTGCCACCAGCAGGTCGGGACAGGGGGGCACCGGGGAGCTGTTTTTT
NA,TRBJ1-6,TRBV4-3,many,CASSQVTGSPLHF,TGCGCCAGCAGCCAAGTAACGGGGTCACCCCTCCACTTT
NA,TRBJ1-5,TRBV30,once,CAWGLGDQPQHF,TGTGCCTGGGGTCTAGGGGATCAGCCCCAGCATTTT
NA,TRBJ1-5,TRBV6-5,NA,CASSYSASNQPQHF,TGTGCCAGCAGTTACTCGGCTAGCAATCAGCCCCAGCATTTT